The 19 T cell receptor beta chains below come from one sample, sequenced in a study of blood T cell repertoires in COVID-19. Assay: immunoSEQ multiplex PCR; the TCRdb copy retains only in-frame clones and omits some. This sample has about 250,000 clones; 80% to 90% occur once, and the top ten carry roughly 5.7%. Input material: peripheral blood. These receptors all come from a man older than 75 with acute or convalescent COVID-19.

In its sample, this clone was seen once. The V call is TRBV28, the J call TRBJ1-2; D is uncertain. The CDR3 is 11 amino acids. Germline CDR1 and CDR2: MDHEN and SYDVKM. The V and J ends lost 11 bases and 6 bases respectively, with 13 bases between them. This CDR3 is CAVTRGHGYTF. The CDR3 coding sequence is TGTGCCGTAACCCGGGGTCATGGCTACACCTTC.

The chain employs TRBV2 and TRBJ2-7, with 9 positions matching TRBD1. The V segment lost 6 bases and the J segment 2 bases; nucleotides outside the gene matches: 2. The CDR3 covers 13 residues. Germline CDR1 and CDR2: SNHLY and FYNNEI. The CDR3: CASRGTGTYEQYF. For the CDR3, the DNA is TGTGCCAGCAGGGGGACAGGGACCTACGAGCAGTACTTC.

The gene calls are TRBV16 and TRBJ2-7; TRBD1 might be the D (5 bases). CDR1 KGHSY and CDR2 FQNENV come from the germline V gene. Between the trimmed V and J ends, which lost 0 bases and 6 bases, there was a span of 9 bases. This CDR3 contains 13 residues. The CDR3 sequence is CASSQSRQGEQYF. The CDR3 coding sequence is TGTGCCAGCAGCCAATCGAGGCAGGGCGAGCAGTACTTC. Full variable domain (missing parts from reference TRBV16 and TRBJ2-7): GEEVAQTPKHLVRGEGQKAKLYCAPIKGHSYVFWYQQVLKNEFKFLISFQNENVFDETGMPKERFSAKCLPNSPCSLEIQATKLEDSAVYFCASSQSRQGEQYFGPGTRLTVT.

The rearrangement joins TRBV29-1 to TRBJ2-7; weak D call: TRBD2 (6 bases). Per the germline V gene, CDR1 is SQVTM and CDR2 is ANQGSEA. This CDR3 spans 11 amino acids. The germline V and J ends were trimmed by 3 bases and 8 bases, with 11 bases remaining between them. The CDR3 nucleotides are TGCAGCGTTGATGGCGGGGTTAAGCAGTACTTC. As protein: CSVDGGVKQYF.

CDR3 sequence reads: CASSQFPSNEQFF. DNA of the CDR3: TGTGCCAGCAGTCAGTTTCCCTCCAATGAGCAGTTCTTC. The rearrangement joins TRBV6-5 to TRBJ2-1; no firm D call. The CDR3 loop spans 13 amino acids. The germline V gene has CDR1 MNHEY and CDR2 SVGAGI. Trimming cost V 5 bases and J 6 bases, with 11 bases left between them.

This chain joins TRBV15 and TRBJ2-5, with no clear D. The V gene lost 4 bases and the J gene lost 7 bases, with 10 bases spanning the gap. From germline, CDR1 is LNHNV and CDR2 YYDKDF (reference sequence). The CDR3 sequence is 12 residues long. CDR3 region: CATSTPIVTQYF. The CDR3 region has the DNA TGTGCCACCAGCACACCAATAGTGACCCAGTACTTC.

The V and J genes are TRBV28 and TRBJ2-7; 11 bases align to TRBD2. V was clipped by 3 bases and J by 2 bases; unmatched bases: 6. Germline V gene data show CDR1 as MDHEN and CDR2 as SYDVKM. The CDR3 runs to 16 residues. DNA of the CDR3: TGTGCCAGCAGTTTGACTAGCGGGACACCTCCCTACGAGCAGTACTTC. It yields the protein CASSLTSGTPPYEQYF.

This clone came up many times. The V call is TRBV6-1, the J call TRBJ1-1; D not certain. Germline V gene sequence: CDR1 MNHNS, CDR2 SASEGT. The V gene lost 2 bases and the J gene lost 0 bases, with 4 bases spanning the gap. The CDR3 loop spans 13 amino acids. This CDR3 is CASSESVNTEAFF. Here the CDR3 DNA reads TGTGCCAGCAGTGAATCGGTGAACACTGAAGCTTTCTTT.

The sample holds one count of this clone. The chain uses TRBV2 and TRBJ2-5, with TRBD2 matching over 10 bases. Germline CDR1 is SNHLY and CDR2 is FYNNEI. The ends lost 1 base at V and 5 bases at J; junction bases unmatched: 10. The CDR3 consists of 17 residues. The CDR3 sequence is CASSEDLSSGRRETQYF. CDR3 DNA sequence: TGTGCCAGCAGTGAAGATTTGTCTAGCGGGAGAAGGGAGACCCAGTACTTC.

This chain uses TRBV4-1 with TRBJ1-6; D possibly corresponds to TRBD1 (6 bases). Germline CDR1 reads MGHRA; CDR2 reads YSYEKL. CDR3 length equals 14 residues. Between the trimmed V and J ends, which lost 5 bases and 8 bases, there was a span of 13 bases. The CDR3 sequence: CASSEGTFDSPLHF. CDR3 coding DNA: TGCGCCAGCAGCGAAGGGACATTCGATTCACCCCTCCACTTT.

The table lists this clone with a count of one. The chain carries TRBV7-3 and TRBJ2-2; TRBD2 agrees at 12 bases. The junction had 6 bases not matched to a gene; V was cut back by 5 bases and J by 5 bases. Germline V lookup: CDR1 SGHTA, CDR2 FQGTGA. This CDR3 spans 16 amino acids. The CDR3: CASSPSGRASTGELFF. In DNA form, the CDR3 reads TGTGCCAGCAGCCCTAGCGGGAGGGCCTCGACCGGGGAGCTGTTTTTT.

This clone appeared once. V gene TRBV6-5 combines with J gene TRBJ2-1; D not resolved. CDR1 is MNHEY and CDR2 is SVGAGI in the germline V gene. CDR3 length: 12 amino acids. V was clipped by 6 bases and J by 5 bases, with 8 bases between them. Here the CDR3 reads CASRAVNNEQFF. Here the CDR3 DNA reads TGTGCCAGCAGGGCAGTGAACAATGAGCAGTTCTTC.

J is TRBJ1-1 and V is TRBV6-5, with D perhaps matching TRBD1 (5 bases). With 8 bases removed from V and 2 bases from J, the gap between germline ends came to 12 bases. Per the germline V gene, CDR1 is MNHEY and CDR2 is SVGAGI. The CDR3 totals 13 residues. The CDR3 is CASWGLLNTEAFF. The CDR3 coding sequence is TGTGCCAGCTGGGGCCTTCTTAACACTGAAGCTTTCTTT.

The J gene is TRBJ2-1, the V gene TRBV24-1; TRBD2 matches at 11 bases. Trimming took 4 bases from V and 8 from J; bases not matched to a gene: 12. CDR3 length: 17 residues. Germline CDR1 KGHDR, CDR2 SFDVKD. The CDR3 loop is CATSDSAGLAGRDEQFF. The CDR3, as DNA: TGTGCCACCAGTGACTCCGCAGGACTAGCGGGCCGCGATGAGCAGTTCTTC.

J is TRBJ2-2 and V is TRBV6-6; D is undetermined. Deletions cut 7 bases from V and 5 bases from J, with 8 bases between. Germline V lookup: CDR1 MNHNY, CDR2 SVGAGI (reference sequence). The CDR3 extends over 12 amino acids. CDR3 sequence: CASNQATGELFF. The DNA for the CDR3 is TGTGCCAGCAACCAGGCGACCGGGGAGCTGTTTTTT.

This clone was detected once. The sample holds other DNA sequences that translate to the same CDR3. This chain joins TRBV11-2 and TRBJ2-7; D is unclear. The CDR3 totals 12 residues. Trimming left V 1 base short and J 4 bases short, with 5 bases between. The germline CDR1 and CDR2 sequences are SGHAT and FQNNGV. This chain's CDR3 is CASSLGSYEQYF. CDR3 sequence (DNA): TGTGCCAGCAGCTTAGGGAGTTACGAGCAGTACTTC.

In its sample, this clone was seen once. The chain has TRBV28 and TRBJ2-2; tentative D call: TRBD2 (6 bases). V was clipped by 4 bases and J by 3 bases, with 9 bases between them. CDR1 and CDR2 (germline): MDHEN, SYDVKM. The CDR3 has 14 amino acids. In DNA, the CDR3 is TGTGCCAGCAGTTCCCCGGGGGACACCGGGGAGCTGTTTTTT. Translated, it gives CASSSPGDTGELFF.

The chain joins TRBV7-9 to TRBJ2-5; 7 bases are shared with TRBD1. Trimming removed 5 bases from V and 5 bases from J; junction bases left unmatched: 14. Germline V gives CDR1 SEHNR, CDR2 FQNEAQ (reference sequence). The CDR3 covers 16 residues. CDR3 region: CASSLSGTVNGETQYF. The CDR3 DNA sequence: TGTGCCAGCAGCCTATCGGGGACAGTCAACGGGGAGACCCAGTACTTC.

The sample holds one count of this clone. The chain carries TRBV28 and TRBJ1-2, with D possibly TRBD1 on 5 matching bases. CDR1 is MDHEN and CDR2 is SYDVKM in the germline V gene. Trimming removed 2 bases from V and 2 bases from J, with 9 bases in between. The CDR3 totals 14 residues. This chain's CDR3 is CASSLQGENYGYTF. The DNA for the CDR3 is TGTGCCAGCAGTTTACAGGGTGAGAACTATGGCTACACCTTC.